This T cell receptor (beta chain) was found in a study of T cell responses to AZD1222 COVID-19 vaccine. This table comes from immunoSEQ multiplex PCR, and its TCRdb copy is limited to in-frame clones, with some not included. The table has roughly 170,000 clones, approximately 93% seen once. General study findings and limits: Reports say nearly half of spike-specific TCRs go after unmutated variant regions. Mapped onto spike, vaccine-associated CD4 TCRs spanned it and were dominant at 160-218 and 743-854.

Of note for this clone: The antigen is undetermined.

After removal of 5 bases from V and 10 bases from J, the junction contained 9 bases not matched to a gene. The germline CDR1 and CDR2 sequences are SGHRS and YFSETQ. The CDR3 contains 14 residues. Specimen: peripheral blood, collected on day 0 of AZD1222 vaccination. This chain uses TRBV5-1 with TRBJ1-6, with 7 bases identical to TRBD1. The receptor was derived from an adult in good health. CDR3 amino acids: CASRFQGVGSPLHF. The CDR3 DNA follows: TGCGCCAGCAGATTCCAGGGGGTGGGATCACCCCTCCACTTT.